Listed below are T cell receptor beta chains from one sample, sequenced in a study of cytomegalovirus exposure and HLA in healthy donors. Clones were read by immunoSEQ multiplex PCR, and TCRdb kept only the in-frame ones, dropping some. The table includes over 150,000 clones, 75% to 85% detected once. Sequencing was performed on PBMCs. The receptors were gathered from a woman in her fifties or sixties in good health and CMV-seropositive. Each CDR3 is given with its conserved first and last residue. The D gene is left open where the match is weak. Only some rows state a clone size, as once, few, many or a class for expanded clones.

>TRBV6-6|TRBJ1-5|TRBD1|-
CASSIPGQITSQHF
TGTGCCAGCAGTATTCCGGGACAGATCACGTCCCAGCATTTT
>TRBV10-3|TRBJ1-1|-|-
CAISESGALTEAFF
TGTGCCATCAGTGAGTCAGGGGCGCTGACTGAAGCTTTCTTT
>TRBV5-6|TRBJ2-3|-|-
CASSLGHTHRTQYF
TGTGCCAGCAGCCTTGGACATACGCACAGGACGCAGTATTTT
>TRBV7-6|TRBJ1-5|-|-
CASSLGAGANQPQHF
TGTGCCAGCAGCTTAGGGGCAGGGGCAAATCAGCCCCAGCATTTT
>TRBV30|TRBJ2-4|-|-
CAWSLGGTNIQYF
TGTGCCTGGAGCCTAGGTGGTACGAACATTCAGTACTTC
>TRBV5-1|TRBJ2-7|TRBD1|-
CASSLDGQGSYEQYF
TGCGCCAGCAGCTTGGATGGACAGGGTTCCTACGAGCAGTACTTC
>TRBV18|TRBJ2-7|TRBD1|-
CASSPRTGGYEQYF
TGTGCCAGCTCACCGAGGACAGGGGGCTACGAGCAGTACTTC
>TRBV7-9|TRBJ2-5|TRBD2|-
CSSSLALAGDQETQYF
TGTTCCAGCAGCTTAGCGCTAGCGGGGGATCAAGAGACCCAGTACTTC
>TRBV29-1|TRBJ1-1|TRBD1|-
CSVTSGTGGTEAFF
TGCAGCGTTACATCCGGGACAGGGGGTACTGAAGCTTTCTTT
>TRBV7-8|TRBJ2-5|-|-
CASSPAGTIFGKTQYF
TGTGCCAGCAGCCCCGCCGGGACAATCTTCGGGAAGACCCAGTACTTC
>TRBV6-6|TRBJ2-3|-|few
CASSRGGSADTQYF
TGTGCCAGCAGTAGGGGGGGGAGCGCAGATACGCAGTATTTT
>TRBV7-7|TRBJ2-5|-|few
CASSLQGAAEETQYF
TGTGCCAGCAGCCTACAAGGAGCAGCCGAAGAGACCCAGTACTTC
>TRBV11-3|TRBJ1-5|-|-
CASSQQVPDQPQHF
TGTGCCAGCAGCCAACAAGTACCCGATCAGCCCCAGCATTTT